Detailed here is one T cell receptor beta chain. This sample is part of a study of blood T cell repertoires in COVID-19. Study context: Whether acute or convalescent, the COVID-19 samples came from the United States, Italy and Spain. The cDNA or gDNA used as material had been derived from T cells, B-cell-depleted T cells, or PBMCs.

Per the germline V gene, CDR1 is MDHEN and CDR2 is SYDVKM. This CDR3 region has 12 residues. The V end was cut by 2 bases, the J end by 9 bases, with 10 bases between. Original processing notes: Estimated nucleated cell counts came from reference gene primer amplification. Clones were read by immunoSEQ multiplex PCR, and TCRdb kept only the in-frame ones, dropping some. The D gene and trimming were derived from the DNA, and the V and J assignments and clone size from that table. The sample has 120,000 or so clones; over 85% are singletons. Sequencing used peripheral blood. The chain carries TRBV28 and TRBJ1-1; no firm D call. This clonotype was sampled from a man over 45 with active COVID-19. CDR3 amino acids: CASSLGGVKAFF. DNA of the CDR3: TGTGCCAGCAGTTTAGGCGGGGTAAAAGCTTTCTTT.